This T cell receptor (beta chain) was found in a study of T cell responses to AZD1222 COVID-19 vaccine (dated by TCRdb to 2020 to 2022). Background for the entire study: AZD1222 recipients given second doses at about 4 weeks or at about 12 weeks were pooled, since spike-specific TCR depth and breadth were not found to differ between the two schedules. TCR sequencing covered about 230 trial participants: 200 to 220 given two doses of AZD1222 and 26 given two doses of MenACWY control vaccine. Trial participants were enrolled by age into 18-55, 56-69 and 70-plus year subgroups, with approximately 150, 30 and 60 TCR-sequenced participants respectively.

Turning to this clone: Its antigen specificity is not known. There are no base qualities to consult, and no much larger clone falls within one base.

Taken from the germline V gene, the CDR1 and CDR2 loops are SNHLY and FYNNEI. The trim is 6 bases for V and 4 bases for J, with a gap of 12 bases between the germline ends. The CDR3 spans 14 residues, from the cysteine through the phenylalanine. Of all the DNA, just the CDR3 is kept, 42 bases in frame from base 1. In light of the paper, this sample's time point label describes: baseline before first vaccination. Vaccinee samples were obtained from the UK trials COV001 and COV002, which included a single-blind randomized controlled phase 2/3 trial of AZD1222 (ChAdOx1 nCoV-19) in healthy adults. For TCRbeta chain sequencing, PBMC samples were collected from trial participants at day 0 and at day 28 after the second dose. The paper as a whole reports these results and caveats: The 56-69-year group was small, and its depth increase did not reach significance, likely because of low power. Because no day 14 peak-response samples were available, repertoires were characterized only after the peak T cell response. Conclusions about previously exposed vaccinees were limited because only a handful of AZD1222 recipients were SARS-CoV-2 seropositive at baseline. Most participants were white British and females outnumbered males, and the authors suggested that clonal diversity may have been underestimated. Reportedly, close to half of the unique spike-specific TCRs recognized epitopes lying outside the regions that are mutated in the B.1.351 and B.1.1.7 variants. After two AZD1222 doses, spike-specific TCR breadth and depth were significantly higher than at day 0 and than in MenACWY recipients. Vaccine-associated CD4 TCRs spanned the whole spike protein, with dominant responses in regions 160-218 and 743-854.

The CDR3 regions of human TCRbeta chains were subjected to immunosequencing. In the original analysis: TCRs in the repertoires were compared against a reference library of SARS-CoV-2-specific TCRs that had been generated with the MIRA antigen-specificity platform. Breadth meant the fraction of unique TCRs that were SARS-CoV-2-associated, whereas depth meant the fraction of total T cells that were SARS-CoV-2-associated. Each spike-specific TCR was assigned to its reactive spike region and to a CD4 or CD8 class using the MIRA data. Log10-transformed breadth and depth values were compared by one-way ANOVA with Sidak's multiple comparisons tests. As stored in TCRdb, this immuneACCESS dataset retains in-frame rearrangements with V and J assigned. A fraction of the clones does not appear; measured against another copy, unresolved V genes explain less than half of the discrepancy, and the remainder lacks a known reason. V and J calls and clone size are those listed in that table; D and trimming were worked out from the DNA. In all, the sample holds 120,000 to 150,000 clones, and around 89% of those were seen once. Clones ranked in the top ten supply under 3.5% of the sample.

The V and J genes are TRBV2 and TRBJ2-2, with a tentative D gene TRBD1 over 5 matching bases. The receptor's source is an adult in good health. Here the sequenced sample was peripheral blood, taken on day 0 of AZD1222 vaccination. The DNA sequence reads TGTGCCAGCAGGCCAGGGCGCCCCACCGGGGAGCTGTTTTTT. It codes for CASRPGRPTGELFF.